This T cell receptor beta chain was documented in a study of T cell responses to AZD1222 COVID-19 vaccine. Study-wide background: It was second doses at about 4 or about 12 weeks that were pooled. Study-level points and caveats: Donors were largely white British and mainly female; clonal diversity was possibly underestimated. At baseline, just a handful of AZD1222 recipients tested seropositive.

Profiling relied on immunoSEQ multiplex PCR, and the TCRdb table lists in-frame clones only, not all of them. The sample records 100,000 to 150,000 clones, 90% to 95% being singletons. With regard to this clone: What it binds is not known.

The TCR was taken from an adult in good health. The material sequenced was peripheral blood, taken on day 0 of AZD1222 vaccination.

This chain's CDR3 is CAISRAGGAYNEQFF. As DNA, the CDR3 is TGTGCCATCAGCAGAGCGGGGGGAGCCTACAATGAGCAGTTCTTC. The gene calls are TRBV10-3 and TRBJ2-1; 9 positions agree with TRBD2. The CDR3 is made up of 15 amino acids. The V gene end was trimmed by 6 bases and the J gene end by 2 bases; junction bases not matched to a gene: 5. Germline assignment: CDR1 ENHRY and CDR2 SYGVKD.